Listed below are T cell receptor beta chains from one sample, sequenced in a study of blood T cell repertoires in COVID-19. Sequencing used immunoSEQ multiplex PCR; TCRdb keeps in-frame clones, though not all of them. The table shows approximately 140,000 clones, with 87% occurring only once. The source material was peripheral blood. These receptors originate from a woman in her sixties or seventies with active or convalescent COVID-19. CDR3s include the opening cysteine and the closing phenylalanine or tryptophan. A D gene is named only where the DNA matches it firmly. A clone size is listed for some rows: how often the clone was seen (once, few, many), or a class if it is expanded.

d_gene	v_gene	abundance	j_gene	CDR3nt	CDR3aa
.	TRBV7-2	once	TRBJ1-4	TGTGCCAGCAGCGTTACAACCGCCGTTGCAACTAATGAAAAACTGTTTTTT	CASSVTTAVATNEKLFF
TRBD1	TRBV6-2/TRBV6-3	.	TRBJ1-1	TGTGCCAGCAGTTACGGGACAGGGGGCTCAGGGGGCACTGAAGCTTTCTTT	CASSYGTGGSGGTEAFF
.	TRBV7-9	few	TRBJ1-1	TGTGCCAGCAGCTTAGGCGGGGGCACTGAAGCTTTCTTT	CASSLGGGTEAFF
TRBD1	TRBV30	.	TRBJ1-1	TGTGCCTGGAGTGTAACAGGGGGTTATACTGAAGCTTTCTTT	CAWSVTGGYTEAFF
TRBD2	TRBV19	.	TRBJ2-1	TGTGCTAGTACCTTCCAGCTTGCTCTAGCGGATTACAATGAGCAGTTCTTC	CASTFQLALADYNEQFF
TRBD1	TRBV19	.	TRBJ2-7	TGTGCCAGTAGTATAGGGACAGGGGGCTCCTACGAGCAGTACTTC	CASSIGTGGSYEQYF
TRBD2	TRBV20-1	.	TRBJ2-7	TGCAGTGCTAGTCGACTAGCGGGGGGCCCTATGAACGAGCAGTACTTC	CSASRLAGGPMNEQYF
.	TRBV7-7	.	TRBJ2-7	TGTGCTAGCAGCCCTGAGGAGTCTCTAAGCGAGCAGTACTTC	CASSPEESLSEQYF
.	TRBV12-5	.	TRBJ2-1	TGTGCTAGTGGTTTGGCCATTATCCCGCTAACAGGGCAGAGCTCCTACAATGAGCAGTTCTTC	CASGLAIIPLTGQSSYNEQFF
.	TRBV7-9	.	TRBJ2-3	TGTGCCAGCAGCCTTAGCGGTGTAGGCACAGATACGCAGTATTTT	CASSLSGVGTDTQYF
.	TRBV3-1/TRBV3-2	.	TRBJ1-3	TGTGCCAGCAGCCAAGACCAAACAGGGGGAAACACCATATATTTT	CASSQDQTGGNTIYF
TRBD1	TRBV4-3	.	TRBJ1-3	TGCGCCAGCAGCCAACGCGACAGGGGGCCTGGAAACACCATATATTTT	CASSQRDRGPGNTIYF
.	TRBV6-5	.	TRBJ2-7	TGTGCCAGTTCGATGGACGGGACACCCTTTTACGAGCAGTACTTC	CASSMDGTPFYEQYF
.	TRBV10-3	.	TRBJ2-1	TGTGCCATCGGGGACACGGAATACAATGAGCAGTTCTTC	CAIGDTEYNEQFF
TRBD1	TRBV25-1	.	TRBJ1-1	TGTGCCAGCACCCGACAGGGGAACACTGAAGCTTTCTTT	CASTRQGNTEAFF
TRBD1	TRBV10-3	.	TRBJ1-1	TGTGCCATCAGTGAGTCGGGGACAGTGAACACTGAAGCTTTCTTT	CAISESGTVNTEAFF
TRBD1	TRBV7-2	.	TRBJ2-7	TGTGCCAGCAGCTTAGGGGACAGGGGGCATATTGTTGGGCAGTACTTC	CASSLGDRGHIVGQYF
TRBD1	TRBV18	.	TRBJ1-2	TGTGCCAGCTCACTCGGACAGGGGGAAGGCTATGGCTACACCTTC	CASSLGQGEGYGYTF
.	TRBV6-2/TRBV6-3	once	TRBJ2-7	TGTGCCAGCAGCCGCAAAGTTGGAGGAGGCTACGAGCAGTACTTC	CASSRKVGGGYEQYF
.	TRBV4-1	few	TRBJ1-5	TGCGCCAGCAGCCAAGAGGGCAGGGGCAATCAGCCCCAGCATTTT	CASSQEGRGNQPQHF
.	TRBV10-3	.	TRBJ1-2	TGTGCCACCCAACAGGGAGGGTATGGCTACACCTTC	CATQQGGYGYTF
TRBD1	TRBV5-1	.	TRBJ2-1	TGCGCCAGCAGCTTACCCGGGACAGGCTCCTACAATGAGCAGTTCTTC	CASSLPGTGSYNEQFF
TRBD1	TRBV7-9	.	TRBJ1-1	TGTGCCAGCAGCTTAGAACAGGGGAGGACTGAAGCTTTCTTT	CASSLEQGRTEAFF
TRBD2	TRBV5-6	once	TRBJ2-3	TGTGCCAGCAGCGTGCTACTAGCGGGGGGGCGCGTGTTAGATACGCAGTATTTT	CASSVLLAGGRVLDTQYF
.	TRBV6-5	.	TRBJ1-5	TGTGCCAGCATTGCAGTTAATAGCAATCAGCCCCAGCATTTT	CASIAVNSNQPQHF
TRBD2	TRBV7-8	.	TRBJ2-5	TGTGCCAGCAGCTCACGCCGCACTGGACTAGCGAAAGAGACCCAGTACTTC	CASSSRRTGLAKETQYF
.	TRBV7-2	.	TRBJ1-4	TGTGCCAGCAGTCGGTCGAATGAAAAACTGTTTTTT	CASSRSNEKLFF
.	TRBV11-2	.	TRBJ2-3	TGTGCCAGCAGCCGAGATCTGGGCACGCAGTATTTT	CASSRDLGTQYF
TRBD1	TRBV2	.	TRBJ2-5	TGTGCCAGCAGTGAATTGGGACAGGGGAAAGAGACCCAGTACTTC	CASSELGQGKETQYF
.	TRBV18	.	TRBJ1-5	TGTGCCAGCTCACCGTTACGGGTCGGGGAGCCCCAGCATTTT	CASSPLRVGEPQHF
.	TRBV10-1	.	TRBJ1-6	TGCGCCAGCAGTGAGAAGTTTGCTCCAGGGAAAGAATGGATTTCCTATAATTCACCCCTCCACTTT	CASSEKFAPGKEWISYNSPLHF
.	TRBV7-3	.	TRBJ2-2	TGTGCCAGCGGAGCGACAGGAATCAGGGCCGGGGAGCTGTTTTTT	CASGATGIRAGELFF
TRBD1	TRBV29-1	.	TRBJ2-7	TGCAGCGTTCCCGGGACAGGGAGCCACGAGCAGTACTTC	CSVPGTGSHEQYF
.	TRBV7-2	.	TRBJ1-1	TGTGCCAGCAGTTCACAGGTGAACACTGAAGCTTTCTTT	CASSSQVNTEAFF
.	TRBV6-6	.	TRBJ1-4	TGTGCCAGCAGTTACTCTTTTGGGGGGACTAATGAAAAACTGTTTTTT	CASSYSFGGTNEKLFF
TRBD1	TRBV18	.	TRBJ1-6	TGTGCCAGCTCACCGGGACAGGGATCGGAATCACCCCTCCACTTT	CASSPGQGSESPLHF
.	TRBV6-6	.	TRBJ2-5	TGTGCCAGCAGTTACCAGGGAGAGACCCAGTACTTC	CASSYQGETQYF
.	TRBV3-1/TRBV3-2	.	TRBJ1-5	TGTGCCAGCAGCCAAGGAGGACTCCAGCCCCAGCATTTT	CASSQGGLQPQHF
TRBD1	TRBV7-2	.	TRBJ1-3	TGTGCCAGCAGCCTCTACTTGGGACAGGGCGGAAACACCATATATTTT	CASSLYLGQGGNTIYF
.	TRBV6-5	.	TRBJ1-3	TGTGCCAGCGCTTCCGGGGCTGGAAACACCATATATTTT	CASASGAGNTIYF
.	TRBV5-4	.	TRBJ2-7	TGTGCCAGCAGCCCGGACAGTCCCGTTAGCTCCTACGAGCAGTACTTC	CASSPDSPVSSYEQYF
TRBD1	TRBV18	once	TRBJ1-5	TGTGCCAGCTCACCCCTCGGACAGGGCAGCAATCAGCCCCAGCATTTT	CASSPLGQGSNQPQHF
.	TRBV21-1	.	TRBJ1-1	TGTGCCAGCAGCAAAGCGGCCTCTTGGAACACTGAAGCTTTCTTT	CASSKAASWNTEAFF
.	TRBV19	.	TRBJ2-7	TGTGCCAGTAGTCCGGACACCCAACAGCCCTACGAGCAGTACTTC	CASSPDTQQPYEQYF
.	TRBV5-4	.	TRBJ1-2	TGTGCCAGCAGCTCGCCCAACAGGGCCGGTGGCTACACCTTC	CASSSPNRAGGYTF
.	TRBV5-8	.	TRBJ2-1	TGTGCCAGCAGCAGATATCGGGAGACCTACAATGAGCAGTTCTTC	CASSRYRETYNEQFF
TRBD1	TRBV4-3	.	TRBJ2-3	TGCGCCAGCAGCCAAGGGTCCGCGGACAGGCACGTGGATACGCAGTATTTT	CASSQGSADRHVDTQYF
.	TRBV28	.	TRBJ1-1	TGTGCCAGCAGTGCCGGACAGCTGTTGAACACTGAAGCTTTCTTT	CASSAGQLLNTEAFF
TRBD1	TRBV9	.	TRBJ1-5	TGTGCCAGCAGCGTAGGGACAGGGAGCAATCAGCCCCAGCATTTT	CASSVGTGSNQPQHF
.	TRBV12-5	.	TRBJ2-7	TGTGCTAGTGGTTTGACCGACCCCGGGTACGAGCAGTACTTC	CASGLTDPGYEQYF
.	TRBV2	few	TRBJ2-4	TGTGCCAGCAGCCTCCGGGGTGTCGATGAAAACATTCAGTACTTC	CASSLRGVDENIQYF
.	TRBV19	.	TRBJ1-2	TGTGCCAGTAGTATAAACGAAGGGGCCACATGGTATGGCTACACCTTC	CASSINEGATWYGYTF
.	TRBV10-3	.	TRBJ1-1	TGTGCCATCAGTGAGCGGGGGGCAGGAGAAGCTTTCTTT	CAISERGAGEAFF
.	TRBV7-8	.	TRBJ1-4	TGTGCCAGCAGCTGGAGAGGGAGGACGACTAATGAAAAACTGTTTTTT	CASSWRGRTTNEKLFF
.	TRBV6-5	.	TRBJ1-2	TGTGCCAGCAGTCCAGGCTACTATGGCTACACCTTC	CASSPGYYGYTF
TRBD2	TRBV2	.	TRBJ2-1	TGTGCCAGCAGTGCAGGGACTAGAGGAATCAATGAGCAGTTCTTC	CASSAGTRGINEQFF
.	TRBV19	.	TRBJ1-6	TGTGCCAGCTGGGGGAGGGGGAGCTCACCCCTCCACTTT	CASWGRGSSPLHF
.	TRBV5-5	.	TRBJ1-1	TGTGCCAGCAGCTTATCCCTAAACACTGAAGCTTTCTTT	CASSLSLNTEAFF